The 24 T cell receptor beta chains presented below share a single source sample, sequenced in a study of T cell repertoires in cytomegalovirus infection. TCRdb re-derived calls from the reads in MiXCR, one entry per CDR3 protein. The top ten clones hold roughly 8% of a sample with about 600,000 distinct CDR3 sequences, roughly 26% of them seen once. Sequenced input: CD8+ T cells from PBMCs. These receptors all come from a human donor in good health (CMV status not recorded). Some clones in this sample may be carry-over from other donors' samples.

This clonotype appeared a few times. The chain employs TRBV7-9 and TRBJ1-2; D perhaps matches TRBD1 (5 bases). CDR3 length equals 12 residues. From germline, CDR1 is SEHNR and CDR2 FQNEAQ (reference sequence). Trimming pared 6 bases from V and 6 bases from J, leaving 11 bases between. CDR3 protein: CASRDGGDGYTF. Written as DNA, the CDR3 is TGTGCCAGCAGGGACGGGGGGGATGGCTACACCTTC.

V gene TRBV20-1 combines with J gene TRBJ2-1; a weak D match, TRBD2 (5 bases). CDR3 length: 17 amino acids. V dropped 6 bases and J dropped 0 bases, with 21 bases sitting between them. Germline CDR1 DFQATT, CDR2 SNEGSKA (reference sequence). The CDR3 loop reads CSAPEGPGLSSYNEQFF. The CDR3 nucleotides are TGCAGTGCCCCCGAGGGTCCGGGCCTTAGCTCCTACAATGAGCAGTTCTTC.

The V and J genes are TRBV29-1 and TRBJ1-1, with a possible D match to TRBD1 (6 bases). The CDR3 runs 11 residues. V was cut by 6 bases and J by 3 bases, with 8 bases left in between. Germline V gives CDR1 SQVTM, CDR2 ANQGSEA. CDR3 in amino acids: CSVRTDTEAFF. The CDR3 DNA follows: TGCAGCGTGCGGACAGACACTGAAGCTTTCTTT.

This clonotype came up a few times. CDR3 in amino acids: CSVAAGGEYQETQYF. CDR3 DNA: TGCAGCGTCGCAGCGGGGGGCGAGTACCAAGAGACCCAGTACTTC. This chain connects TRBV29-1 to TRBJ2-5; 9 nucleotides agree with TRBD2. Germline CDR1 reads SQVTM; CDR2 reads ANQGSEA. The CDR3 runs to 15 residues. Trimming at V came to 6 bases and at J to 0 bases, leaving 8 bases not matched to a gene.

This clonotype was seen ten or more times. The chain's CDR3 is CASRPGGGISGNTIYF. The CDR3 nucleotides are TGTGCCAGCAGACCTGGCGGGGGGATCTCTGGAAACACCATATATTTT. The rearrangement joins TRBV7-9 to TRBJ1-3, with D perhaps TRBD1 (5 bases). The V end lost 6 bases, the J end lost 0 bases, and 15 bases lay between the germline ends. The CDR3 contains 16 residues. From germline, CDR1 is SEHNR and CDR2 FQNEAQ (reference sequence).

This CDR3 reads CASSLVRELGDEQYF. The DNA of the CDR3 is TGTGCCAGCAGCTTAGTGCGCGAGCTCGGGGACGAGCAGTACTTC. The rearrangement joins TRBV7-9 to TRBJ2-7; possible D gene TRBD2, 5 bases. The germline V and J ends were trimmed by 1 base and 5 bases, with 15 bases remaining between them. In germline, CDR1 is SEHNR, CDR2 FQNEAQ (reference sequence). There are 15 residues in the CDR3.

At least ten counts were recorded for this clonotype. The genes are TRBV7-9 and TRBJ2-1, with 7 bases identical to TRBD1. After removal of 6 bases from V and 6 bases from J, the junction contained 11 bases not matched to a gene. This CDR3 has 15 amino acids. The germline gives CDR1 SEHNR, CDR2 FQNEAQ (reference sequence). The CDR3 nucleotides are TGTGCCAGCAGTTTTGAGGGGGCCATTGGCAATGAGCAGTTCTTC. Translated: CASSFEGAIGNEQFF.

About this clonotype: One base away lies a much larger clone, so this may be a sequencing read error. This sequence joins TRBV28 and TRBJ2-1; 7 bases agree with TRBD1. The germline CDR1 and CDR2 sequences are MDHEN and SYDVKM. The ends lost 3 bases at V and 1 base at J; junction bases unmatched: 9. This CDR3 region has 17 residues. The CDR3 sequence: CASSFERQGGSYNEQFF. The CDR3 DNA follows: TGTGCCAGCAGTTTTGAAAGACAGGGCGGATCCTACAATGAGCAGTTCTTC.

The table lists this clonotype with a few counts. V usage is TRBV11-3 and J usage is TRBJ2-1, with D possibly matching TRBD1 (6 bases). This CDR3 comprises 15 residues. Germline CDR1 reads SGHNT; CDR2 reads YENEEA. The V end was cut by 2 bases, the J end by 9 bases, with 17 bases between. The CDR3 loop reads CASSLRGQGNGEQFF. CDR3 coding DNA: TGTGCCAGCAGCTTACGTGGGCAGGGGAATGGTGAGCAGTTCTTC.

CDR3 coding DNA: TGCGCCAGCAGCCAAGAAGGCGGCACCACAGATACGCAGTATTTT. Its protein is CASSQEGGTTDTQYF. J is TRBJ2-3 and V is TRBV4-1; D is undetermined. CDR3 length: 15 amino acids. V was trimmed by 0 bases and J by 2 bases, leaving 9 bases between them. CDR1 MGHRA and CDR2 YSYEKL come from the germline V gene.

J is TRBJ2-1 and V is TRBV13; D remains ambiguous. CDR3 length: 15 residues. Looked up from germline, CDR1 is PRHDT and CDR2 is FYEKMQ (reference sequence). Trimming left V 8 bases short and J 0 bases short, with 14 bases between. The DNA for the CDR3 is TGTGCCAGCGTTTTGAGGCAAAGCTCCTACAATGAGCAGTTCTTC. Its translation is CASVLRQSSYNEQFF.

The genes are TRBV20-1 and TRBJ1-1, with D perhaps TRBD1 (5 bases). CDR3 length equals 15 residues. V was shortened by 6 bases and J by 0 bases, with 17 bases between the two germline ends. Germline loops: CDR1 DFQATT, CDR2 SNEGSKA (reference sequence). CDR3 protein: CSALLWGTLNTEAFF. In nucleotides, the CDR3 is TGCAGTGCCCTACTCTGGGGGACGTTGAACACTGAAGCTTTCTTT.

This clonotype is a singleton in its sample. This chain links TRBV6-2 or TRBV6-3 with TRBJ2-1, with 8 positions matching TRBD2. This CDR3 has 15 amino acids. J gave up 3 bases and V 1 base, and 2 bases lay outside the gene matches. Germline CDR1 is MNHEY and CDR2 is SVGEGT. CDR3 sequence reads: CASSYWLAGYNEQFF. DNA for the CDR3: TGTGCCAGCAGTTACTGGCTAGCGGGCTACAATGAGCAGTTCTTC.

This clonotype was seen more than once but under ten times. The V call is TRBV29-1, the J call TRBJ2-5, with no clear D. Trimming cost V 2 bases and J 0 bases, with 13 bases left between them. Germline CDR1 is SQVTM and CDR2 is ANQGSEA. The CDR3 has 15 amino acids. The CDR3 protein is CSVEKGLGHQETQYF. The CDR3 coding sequence is TGCAGCGTTGAAAAGGGATTAGGGCACCAAGAGACCCAGTACTTC. The full variable domain, with the rest looked up from reference TRBV29-1 and TRBJ2-5, is SAVISQKPSRDICQRGTSLTIQCQVDSQVTMMFWYRQQPGQSLTLIATANQGSEATYESGFVIDKFPISRPNLTFSTLTVSNMSPEDSSIYLCSVEKGLGHQETQYFGPGTRLLVL.

The table lists this clonotype with many counts. The J gene is TRBJ2-2, the V gene TRBV6-2 or TRBV6-3; D ambiguous. Germline CDR1 is MNHEY and CDR2 is SVGEGT. This CDR3 is built from 13 residues. The V end lost 4 bases, the J end lost 3 bases, and 6 bases lay between the germline ends. This chain's CDR3 is CASSWKDTGELFF. DNA for the CDR3: TGTGCCAGCAGTTGGAAAGACACCGGGGAGCTGTTTTTT.

The rearrangement joins TRBV28 to TRBJ1-1; no definite D call. CDR1 is MDHEN, CDR2 SYDVKM, per germline. V lost 5 bases, J lost 5 bases, and 18 bases lay in between. CDR3 length equals 15 residues. The CDR3 bases are TGTGCCAGCAGTCCTCCCTGGTGGGATGAGACTGAAGCTTTCTTT. This codes for CASSPPWWDETEAFF.

The chain recombines TRBV29-1 with TRBJ1-3, with 8 bases matching TRBD1. The CDR3 sequence is 14 residues long. Germline lookup yields CDR1 SQVTM and CDR2 ANQGSEA. V was pared by 7 bases and J by 0 bases, with 5 bases of the junction left unmatched. The CDR3 spells CSAGTGDSGNTIYF. Here the CDR3 DNA reads TGCAGCGCCGGGACAGGAGACTCTGGAAACACCATATATTTT.

This chain uses TRBV11-2 with TRBJ2-7; TRBD1 is a possible D gene (6 bases). The germline V gene has CDR1 SGHAT and CDR2 FQNNGV. Trimming left V 0 bases short and J 0 bases short, with 9 bases between. The CDR3 extends over 15 amino acids. CDR3: CASSLEGASSYEQYV. CDR3 sequence (DNA): TGTGCCAGCAGCTTAGAGGGGGCTAGCTCCTACGAGCAGTACGTC.

This clonotype was found many times. The chain links TRBV7-8 to TRBJ2-7; D is perhaps TRBD2 (6 bases). The length of the CDR3 is 15 residues. V lost 4 bases and J 4 bases, leaving 17 bases between the germline ends. CDR1 is SGHVS, CDR2 FQNEAQ, per germline. The DNA for the CDR3 is TGTGCCAGCAGCTATCGGGGGAACCTACGTTACGAGCAGTACGTC. Translation gives CASSYRGNLRYEQYV.

The V and J genes are TRBV29-1 and TRBJ2-1; weak D call: TRBD1 (5 bases). Germline-derived CDR1 and CDR2 are SQVTM and ANQGSEA. The CDR3 is 13 residues long. Trimming cost V 0 bases and J 9 bases, with 12 bases left between them. The CDR3 DNA reads as TGCAGCGTTGAAGAGGGGCCGAATATTGAGCAGTTCTTC. Translating gives CSVEEGPNIEQFF.

Details on this clonotype: Possible read error: a much larger clone is one base away. V is TRBV12-3 or TRBV12-4 and J is TRBJ2-7; the match to TRBD1 covers 12 bases. CDR3 length equals 15 residues. The CDR3 nucleotides read TGTGCCAGCAGTTCCCCCGGGACAGGGGGCCACGATCAGTACTTC. Encoded protein: CASSSPGTGGHDQYF.

This clonotype was seen only a few times. The rearrangement links TRBV9 to TRBJ2-4, with 9 bases identical to TRBD2. This CDR3 has 16 residues. The germline V gene has CDR1 SGDLS and CDR2 YYNGEE. J lost 8 bases, V lost 0 bases, and 9 bases had no gene match. The CDR3 DNA is TGTGCCAGCAGCGTAGGATTAGCGGGGGCTAGGGACATTCAGTACTTC. Translation gives CASSVGLAGARDIQYF.

V usage is TRBV12-3 or TRBV12-4 and J usage is TRBJ1-1; maybe TRBD1 (5 bases). The CDR3 length is 14 residues. V gave up 7 bases and J gave up 5 bases, with 17 bases separating them. In DNA form, the CDR3 reads TGTGCCAGCACGCACGCATCCAGGGTTACTGAAGCTTTCTTT. It specifies CASTHASRVTEAFF.

This clonotype was observed a handful of times. This chain links TRBV27 with TRBJ2-1, with TRBD2 matching over 10 bases. The CDR3 runs to 13 residues. V shed 4 bases and J 9 bases; nucleotides not matched to a gene: 3. Germline assignment: CDR1 MNHEY and CDR2 SMNVEV (reference sequence). The CDR3 region has the DNA TGTGCCAGCAGTTCCTCTAGCGGGGGTGAGCAGTTCTTC. It is translated as CASSSSSGGEQFF.